What follows is one T cell receptor (beta chain) and its context. CDR3 length: 14 residues. Germline V gene lookup returns CDR1 LNHDA and CDR2 SQIVND (reference sequence). The trim removed 5 bases at V and 3 bases at J, leaving 6 bases unmatched. This sample was included in a study of blood T cell repertoires in COVID-19. TCRdb keeps only in-frame clones here, not all; method: immunoSEQ multiplex PCR. The sample has around 20,000 clones; roughly 85% are singletons. The source of this sequence is a man of 80 years or more with acute or convalescent COVID-19. The gene calls are TRBV19 and TRBJ1-2; 7 bases are a match to TRBD1. Sequencing input: peripheral blood. The CDR3 is CASSPDRVDYGYTF. CDR3 DNA: TGTGCCAGTAGTCCCGACAGGGTCGACTATGGCTACACCTTC.